Following are 8 T cell receptor beta chains from one sample sequenced in a study of cytomegalovirus exposure and HLA in healthy donors. Assay used: immunoSEQ multiplex PCR; TCRdb lists only in-frame clones, some missing. The profile shows some 110,000 clones, approximately 89% of them singletons. The sample consisted of PBMCs. These receptors all come from a man between 18 and 29 years old in good health and CMV-seronegative.

This clone has a handful of counts. The rearrangement links TRBV27 to TRBJ2-7, with D perhaps matching TRBD1 (6 bases). CDR1 is MNHEY and CDR2 is SMNVEV in the germline V gene (reference sequence). Trimming cost V 5 bases and J 1 base, with 12 bases left between them. This CDR3 region has 14 residues. The DNA for the CDR3 is TGTGCCAGCAGTCCCCGGACAGAGTCCTACGAGCAGTACTTC. Its protein product is CASSPRTESYEQYF.

In this sample, this clone turned up once. V and J are TRBV11-2 and TRBJ1-2; D remains ambiguous. Germline-derived CDR1 and CDR2 are SGHAT and FQNNGV. Trimming left V 6 bases short and J 7 bases short, with 15 bases between. The CDR3 runs 13 residues. The CDR3 reads CASSDTLVLGYTF. As DNA, the CDR3 is TGTGCCAGCAGTGACACCCTTGTGCTTGGCTACACCTTC.

V is TRBV5-1 and J is TRBJ2-7; no reliable D call. The CDR3 covers 13 residues. Germline V lookup: CDR1 SGHRS, CDR2 YFSETQ. The V gene lost 6 bases and the J gene lost 1 base, with 11 bases spanning the gap. The CDR3 region is CASKAQSSYEQYF. The CDR3 DNA follows: TGCGCCAGCAAGGCACAGTCGTCCTACGAGCAGTACTTC.

The chain recombines TRBV7-9 with TRBJ2-5; the match to TRBD1 covers 7 bases. The V and J ends lost 4 bases and 2 bases, in that order; junction bases with no gene match: 4. The CDR3 covers 14 residues. In germline, CDR1 is SEHNR, CDR2 FQNEAQ (reference sequence). The CDR3 protein is CASSSGTEQETQYF. The CDR3 DNA reads as TGTGCCAGCAGCTCGGGGACAGAACAAGAGACCCAGTACTTC.

V usage is TRBV7-6 and J usage is TRBJ2-7, with D possibly matching TRBD2 (5 bases). The CDR3 has 16 amino acids. Germline lookup yields CDR1 SGHVS and CDR2 FNYEAQ. V was pared by 1 base and J by 2 bases, with 15 bases between. CDR3 amino acids: CASSLDSFAGTYEQYF. CDR3 in DNA: TGTGCCAGCAGCTTAGATTCGTTCGCGGGCACCTACGAGCAGTACTTC.

This rearrangement joins TRBV7-2 to TRBJ1-4, with TRBD1 as a possible D gene (5 bases). CDR3 length: 17 residues. V lost 1 base and J lost 8, with 20 bases in between. Germline V gene data show CDR1 as SGHTA and CDR2 as FQGNSA. CDR3 in amino acids: CASSLGLIRGSDEKLFF. Written as DNA, the CDR3 is TGTGCCAGCAGCTTAGGTCTTATAAGGGGATCAGACGAAAAACTGTTTTTT. The full variable domain, rest sourced from reference TRBV7-2 and TRBJ1-4, is GAGVSQSPSNKVTEKGKDVELRCDPISGHTALYWYRQSLGQGLEFLIYFQGNSAPDKSGLPSDRFSAERTGGSVSTLTIQRTQQEDSAVYLCASSLGLIRGSDEKLFFGSGTQLSVL.

The CDR3 spells CASSPRGKIYEQYF. In nucleotides, the CDR3 is TGTGCCAGCTCCCCACGAGGGAAAATCTACGAGCAGTACTTC. The V call is TRBV27, the J call TRBJ2-7; D perhaps matches TRBD2 (5 bases). CDR3 length: 14 residues. V dropped 8 bases and J dropped 3 bases, with 17 bases sitting between them. In germline, CDR1 is MNHEY, CDR2 SMNVEV (reference sequence).

The genes are TRBV9 and TRBJ1-2; D is possibly TRBD1 (5 bases). The germline V gene has CDR1 SGDLS and CDR2 YYNGEE. This CDR3 has 14 residues. Trimming removed 0 bases from V and 5 bases from J, with 11 bases in between. The CDR3 DNA is TGTGCCAGCAGCGTAGGGGGCATAAGTTATGGCTACACCTTC. This sequence encodes CASSVGGISYGYTF.